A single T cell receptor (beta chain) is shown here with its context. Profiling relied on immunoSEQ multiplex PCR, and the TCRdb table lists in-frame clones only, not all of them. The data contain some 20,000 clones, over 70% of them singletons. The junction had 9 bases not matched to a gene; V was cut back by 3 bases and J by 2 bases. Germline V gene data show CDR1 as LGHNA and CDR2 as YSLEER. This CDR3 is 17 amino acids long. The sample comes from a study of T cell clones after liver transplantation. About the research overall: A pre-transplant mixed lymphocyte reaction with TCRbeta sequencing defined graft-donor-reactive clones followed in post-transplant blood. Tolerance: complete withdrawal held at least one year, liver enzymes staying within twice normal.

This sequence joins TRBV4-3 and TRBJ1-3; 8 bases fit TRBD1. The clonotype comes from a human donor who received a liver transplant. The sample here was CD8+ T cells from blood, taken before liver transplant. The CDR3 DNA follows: TGCGCCAGCAGCCAGATTTTACAGGGGGAAGCTGGAAACACCATATATTTT. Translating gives CASSQILQGEAGNTIYF.